The present TCR beta chain was sequenced within a study of glioma-infiltrating T cells. Regarding this clonotype: Antigen specificity is unknown.

Using RNA template, CDR3s of TCR alpha and beta were amplified with iRepertoire arm-PCR. One entry per CDR3 protein results from TCRdb running MiXCR on the multiplex PCR reads. The sample has approximately 130,000 distinct CDR3 sequences; about 22% are singletons. Study-wide results and caveats: CDR3 overlap between tissue and blood was very small.

Material: glioma tissue, nonneoplastic brain tissue, or PBMCs (not recorded which). This TCR derives from a human donor with low-grade glioma or glioblastoma, undergoing nonglioma brain surgery, or in good health (not recorded which).

CDR3 bases: TGTGCCAGCTCACCACGTCGGGGCCTCACAGATACGCAGCATTTT. It translates to CASSPRRGLTDTQHF. J is TRBJ2-3 and V is TRBV18; tentatively, D is TRBD1 (5 bases). The J call may be in error: the DNA end matches TRBJ1-5 better. Per the germline V gene, CDR1 is KGHSH and CDR2 is LQKENI. The CDR3 has 15 amino acids.